The 10 T cell receptor beta chains given below trace back to one sample, sequenced in a study of CD8+ T cells in alopecia areata. In each case, RNA was isolated and then reverse transcribed into cDNA as the sequencing template. Produced via immunoSEQ multiplex PCR; TCRdb's table is partial and in-frame only. The table lists 170,000 or so clones, 50% to 60% of them singletons. Specimen: CD4+ T cells sorted from blood, collected at week 0. The source of these receptors is a human donor with alopecia areata.

This clone occurred a few times. The chain joins TRBV5-1 to TRBJ2-1; D not resolved. V lost 5 bases, J lost 5 bases, and 11 bases lay in between. Germline V lookup: CDR1 SGHRS, CDR2 YFSETQ. This CDR3 contains 13 residues. CDR3 loop: CASSEFLDNEQFF. The DNA for the CDR3 is TGCGCCAGCAGTGAGTTCTTGGACAATGAGCAGTTCTTC.

The V gene is TRBV6-5, the J gene TRBJ1-1; unclear D gene. Germline V gives CDR1 MNHEY, CDR2 SVGAGI. This CDR3 has 14 residues. V was cut by 4 bases and J by 0 bases, with 9 bases left in between. The CDR3 is CASSFGRMNTEAFF. The CDR3 DNA is TGTGCCAGCAGTTTCGGCCGAATGAACACTGAAGCTTTCTTT.

This clone was seen more than once but under ten times. The chain links TRBV2 to TRBJ2-3; 12 positions agree with TRBD2. The CDR3 runs to 19 residues. Germline V gives CDR1 SNHLY, CDR2 FYNNEI. The V segment lost 7 bases and the J segment 2 bases; nucleotides outside the gene matches: 16. This CDR3 reads CASTPLAGGPESVTDTQYF. The CDR3 DNA reads as TGTGCCAGCACTCCGCTAGCGGGGGGGCCCGAGTCAGTCACAGATACGCAGTATTTT.

The chain employs TRBV30 and TRBJ2-5; D remains unclear. Germline CDR1 GTSNPN, CDR2 SVGIG (reference sequence). The CDR3 is 12 amino acids. V was clipped by 3 bases and J by 7 bases, with 12 bases between them. CDR3 DNA: TGTGCCTGGAGCGTGTCCTACGGGACCCAGTACTTC. Translated: CAWSVSYGTQYF.

This clone was seen only a few times. The V gene is TRBV30, the J gene TRBJ2-1; TRBD2 might be the D (5 bases). The CDR3 sequence is 14 residues long. Trimming pared 7 bases from V and 5 bases from J, leaving 18 bases between. Germline-derived CDR1 and CDR2 are GTSNPN and SVGIG (reference sequence). Here the CDR3 reads CASSISVLHNEQFF. CDR3 sequence (DNA): TGTGCCTCCTCGATTAGCGTACTCCACAATGAGCAGTTCTTC. The full variable domain, its missing parts supplied by reference TRBV30 and TRBJ2-1, is SQTIHQWPATLVQPVGSPLSLECTVEGTSNPNLYWYRQAAGRGLQLLFYSVGIGQISSEVPQNLSASRPQDRQFILSSKKLLLSDSGFYLCASSISVLHNEQFFGPGTRLTVL.

This clone came up a few times. This chain connects TRBV5-1 to TRBJ1-2, with D perhaps matching TRBD1 (5 bases). The CDR3 spans 13 residues. Trimming shortened V by 4 bases and J by 3 bases, and 10 bases separated the two germline ends. Per germline, CDR1 SGHRS and CDR2 YFSETQ. The CDR3 region is CASSESTDYGYTF. The CDR3 DNA sequence: TGCGCCAGCAGCGAATCGACAGACTATGGCTACACCTTC.

In nucleotides, the CDR3 is TGTGCCAGTACCGAACGGACGGGGCCGCAAGATGAAGCTTTCTTT. It specifies CASTERTGPQDEAFF. The chain employs TRBV19 and TRBJ1-1; a possible D gene is TRBD1 (5 bases). The CDR3 runs 15 residues. Trimming took 7 bases from V and 7 from J, leaving 22 bases between them. Looked up from germline, CDR1 is LNHDA and CDR2 is SQIVND (reference sequence).

The V call is TRBV29-1, the J call TRBJ2-2; D gene ambiguous. Between the trimmed V and J ends, which lost 4 bases and 1 base, there was a span of 10 bases. Germline V gives CDR1 SQVTM, CDR2 ANQGSEA. This CDR3 is built from 14 residues. The CDR3 sequence is CSVGMLQNTGELFF. The CDR3 coding sequence is TGCAGCGTTGGTATGCTGCAGAACACCGGGGAGCTGTTTTTT.

The chain links TRBV5-1 to TRBJ2-6; D unclear. V was pared by 0 bases and J by 2 bases, with 6 bases between. Germline values: CDR1 SGHRS, CDR2 YFSETQ. CDR3 size: 15 residues. The CDR3 DNA is TGCGCCAGCAGCTTGGTAGTGGCTGGGGCCAACGTCCTGACTTTC. Translation gives CASSLVVAGANVLTF.

This clone was detected only a few times. V and J are TRBV29-1 and TRBJ2-6; no firm D call. Germline lookup yields CDR1 SQVTM and CDR2 ANQGSEA. The CDR3 has 15 amino acids. V was cut by 4 bases and J by 1 base, with 11 bases left in between. CDR3 sequence (DNA): TGCAGCGTTGGGACGATTGGGTCTGGGGCCAACGTCCTGACTTTC. As protein: CSVGTIGSGANVLTF.